This T cell receptor beta chain is from a study of breast tumors, draining lymph nodes, adjacent tissues (dated by TCRdb to 2016 to 2018). Turning to the overall study: TCR beta repertoires were compared across tumor, adjacent nontumor tissue and axillary lymph nodes obtained from breast cancer patients. The study aimed to assess the relationships and possible T-cell exchange between tumor, surrounding tissue and draining lymph node repertoires in human breast cancer.

With regard to this clonotype: This receptor's antigen is unknown. This may come from a read error, since a much larger clone is one base off.

CDR1 and CDR2 are read off the germline V gene as SGHNT and YENEEA. Inclusive of the bounding cysteine and phenylalanine, the CDR3 is 15 residues long. Of the read, only the CDR3 DNA is kept; its 45 bases are in frame from base 1. Sequenced using an Illumina HiSeq 2000. Multiplex PCR amplification was used to build the TCR beta chain libraries. High-throughput sequencing was used to analyze the amplified TCR beta chain products. The raw public reads went through TCRdb reprocessing: fastp at Q25, MiXCR clone calling, in-frame beta chains kept. When rows share a CDR3 protein, they turn into one entry using the most common DNA and genes. The sample table records over 250,000 distinct CDR3 sequences; around 30% of these occur just once. The top ten clonotypes cover 1.1% of the sample. The paper's findings and limits, for the study overall: The conclusion that tumor T cells originate in lymph nodes was framed as consistent with a hypothesis rather than directly demonstrated. In luminal-like breast cancer, tumor and nontumor tissue repertoires resembled each other significantly more than in basal-like breast cancer. Tumors showed preferential V and J gene usage, and their T-cell repertoire diversity fell below that of lymph nodes yet above that of nontumor tissue. The data were judged consistent with most tumor T cells deriving from the lymph node and then expanding within tumor tissue.

Lymph node samples came from the axillary draining lymph nodes of breast cancer patients. The specimen sequenced was axillary lymph node tissue. This clonotype originated in a female donor with breast cancer. Some clones in this sample may be carry-over from other donors' samples. Rearrangement joined TRBV11-3 to TRBJ2-7, with the D gene not clear enough to name. The CDR3 in this case is CAGSLKAAVHYEQYF. The nucleotides read TGTGCCGGCAGCTTAAAGGCGGCAGTACACTACGAGCAGTACTTC.